A selection of T cell receptor beta chains follows, all from one sample in a study of T cells in Graves' hyperthyroidism and ophthalmopathy. TCRdb reprocessed the multiplex PCR reads via MiXCR and lists one record per CDR3 protein. Of almost 350,000 distinct CDR3 sequences listed, 15% to 20% are singletons. The specimen was blood. Every receptor here comes from a woman in her forties with Graves' ophthalmopathy. Each CDR3 is given with its conserved first and last residue. Each record gives: clone size, V gene, D gene, J gene, CDR3 DNA, CDR3 protein. D genes are given only for firm matches. Rows give clone size only sometimes, using once, few, many, or a class for an expanded clone.

>.|TRBV21-1|.|TRBJ2-5
TGTGCCAGCAGCTCCTCGGACAGGGGTGAGACCCAGTACTTC
CASSSSDRGETQYF
>many|TRBV30|TRBD1|TRBJ2-5
TGTGCCGCCATCCCGGGACAGGGGGCACAAGAGACCCAGTACTTC
CAAIPGQGAQETQYF
>many|TRBV29-1|TRBD1|TRBJ1-2
TGCAGCGCCAGTGGCCTGACAGGGGACTATGGCTACACCTTC
CSASGLTGDYGYTF
>.|TRBV12-3/TRBV12-4|TRBD1|TRBJ1-6
TGTGCCAGCAGTTCGGACAGGGGATCTTCACCCCTCCACTTT
CASSSDRGSSPLHF
>many|TRBV5-8|.|TRBJ1-1
TGTGCCAGCAGTCCTAGGTCGGCCGACATTGCCGGAGCTTTCTTT
CASSPRSADIAGAFF
>many|TRBV29-1|.|TRBJ2-5
TGCAGCGTTGAAGACGGACGGGGCTCGGGGACCCAGTACTTC
CSVEDGRGSGTQYF
>many|TRBV7-2|.|TRBJ2-5
TGTGCCAGCAGCTTACGTACGATAGCGTTAGAGACCCAGTACTTC
CASSLRTIALETQYF
>many|TRBV4-1|.|TRBJ1-2
TGCGCCAGCAGCCAAGATGGGGAAAGCGGAGCCTATGGCTACACCTTC
CASSQDGESGAYGYTF
>many|TRBV4-3|TRBD2|TRBJ2-7
TGCGCCAGCAGCCAGAGAAGACTAGCGGGAGTAAACGAGCAGTACTTC
CASSQRRLAGVNEQYF
>many|TRBV28|.|TRBJ1-5
TGTGCCAGCAGTTTAGAGGGCTGGGGAGAGTATCAGCCCCAGCATTTT
CASSLEGWGEYQPQHF
>many|TRBV30|.|TRBJ1-2
TGTGCCTGGAGTGTCCGGCAGGGAACTAACTATGGCTACACCTTC
CAWSVRQGTNYGYTF
>many|TRBV10-2|.|TRBJ1-2
TGCGCCAGCAGTGCCCTAGGTGGCTACACCTTC
CASSALGGYTF
>.|TRBV6-1|TRBD2|TRBJ2-5
TGTGCCAGCAGTGTAACTAGCGGGAGGGGTAAGACCCAGTACTTC
CASSVTSGRGKTQYF
>.|TRBV5-1|.|TRBJ2-7
TGCGCCAGCAGCGTGTATCAGGGCGAGCAGTACTTC
CASSVYQGEQYF
>many|TRBV6-1|TRBD1|TRBJ1-2
TGTGCCAGCAGCACGGGTGGGACAGGATTATTATATGGCTACACCTTC
CASSTGGTGLLYGYTF
>.|TRBV12-3/TRBV12-4|.|TRBJ1-2
TGTGCCAGCAGTTTTGATTGGGGGGGAGGCGATGGCTACACCTTC
CASSFDWGGGDGYTF
>.|TRBV30|.|TRBJ1-2
TGTGCCTGGAGTGTCGGGGTGGACTATGGCTACACCTTC
CAWSVGVDYGYTF
>.|TRBV6-2/TRBV6-3|.|TRBJ2-5
TGTGCCAGCAGTTACTCGACCCCGGCAGAGACCCAGTACTTC
CASSYSTPAETQYF
>many|TRBV30|.|TRBJ1-6
TGTGCCTGGAGACTAAACAATTCACCCCTCCACTTT
CAWRLNNSPLHF
>.|TRBV6-2/TRBV6-3|TRBD1|TRBJ2-5
TGTGCCAGCAGCCGGACAGGGACTCTCCAAGAGACCCAGTACTTC
CASSRTGTLQETQYF
>.|TRBV2|TRBD2|TRBJ2-2
TGTGCCAGCAGTGAAGGGACTAGCGGGAACACCGGGGAGCTGTTTTTT
CASSEGTSGNTGELFF
>many|TRBV7-9|.|TRBJ2-5
TGTGCCAGCAGCCAGGACCGCACCCAGTACTTC
CASSQDRTQYF
>many|TRBV29-1|TRBD1|TRBJ1-1
TGCAGCGCAACAGGGGGGAGAGGGGGTGAAGCTTTCTTT
CSATGGRGGEAFF
>many|TRBV19|.|TRBJ2-7
TGTGCCAGTAGCAAAACCGGGGCCCTTGGCTACGAGCAGTACTTC
CASSKTGALGYEQYF
>few|TRBV9|TRBD2|TRBJ2-7
TGTGCCAGCAGCCCCCCTAGCGGGAACACCTACGAGCAGTACTTC
CASSPPSGNTYEQYF
>many|TRBV12-3/TRBV12-4|.|TRBJ1-2
TGTGCCAGCAGTTTAGATTTTTCGTGGGGCTACACCTTC
CASSLDFSWGYTF
>.|TRBV3-1|.|TRBJ2-7
TGTGCCAGCAGCTCAAGACAGACCCTCTACGAGCAGTACTTC
CASSSRQTLYEQYF
>many|TRBV27|.|TRBJ2-7
TGTGCCAGCAGTTACCGGACAGACCTCTACGAGCAGTACTTC
CASSYRTDLYEQYF
>many|TRBV28|.|TRBJ1-5
TGTGCCAGCAGTTTATTATGGGCAGGGGCTAACAATCAGCCCCAGCATTTT
CASSLLWAGANNQPQHF
>.|TRBV6-2/TRBV6-3|.|TRBJ1-1
TGTGCCAGCAGTTACGCCTCCTCGGGACGAGGCGCTGAAGCTTTCTTT
CASSYASSGRGAEAFF
>many|TRBV29-1|.|TRBJ2-2
TGCAGCGTCCGAGACAGGGAGGACGGGGAGCTGTTTTTT
CSVRDREDGELFF
>many|TRBV13|TRBD1|TRBJ1-1
TGTGCCAGCAGCCCGCGACAGGGGCAAACTGAAGCTTTCTTT
CASSPRQGQTEAFF
>many|TRBV28|.|TRBJ1-2
TGTGCCAGCAGTTTAATAGACTTTAATGGCTACACCTTC
CASSLIDFNGYTF